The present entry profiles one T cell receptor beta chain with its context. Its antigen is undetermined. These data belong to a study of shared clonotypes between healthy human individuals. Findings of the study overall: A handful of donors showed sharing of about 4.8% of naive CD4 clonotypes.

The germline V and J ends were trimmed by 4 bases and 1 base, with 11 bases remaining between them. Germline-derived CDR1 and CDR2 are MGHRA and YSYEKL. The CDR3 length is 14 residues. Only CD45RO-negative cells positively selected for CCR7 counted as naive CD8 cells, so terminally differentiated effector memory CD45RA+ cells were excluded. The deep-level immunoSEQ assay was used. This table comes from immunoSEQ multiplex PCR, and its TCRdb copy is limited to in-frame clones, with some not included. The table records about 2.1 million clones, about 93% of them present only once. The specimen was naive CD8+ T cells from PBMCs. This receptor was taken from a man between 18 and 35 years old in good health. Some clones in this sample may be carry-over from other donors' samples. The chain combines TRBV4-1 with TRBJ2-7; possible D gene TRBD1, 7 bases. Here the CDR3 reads CASSRGDRSYEQYF. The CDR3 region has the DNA TGCGCCAGCAGCCGGGGGGACAGATCCTACGAGCAGTACTTC.